The 7 T cell receptor beta chains below all came from one sample that was sequenced in a study of CD8 T cells in Susac syndrome. RNA amounts of about 0.5 to 1 ug underwent reverse transcription with random hexamers. TCRdb itself ran the immunoSEQ multiplex PCR reads through MiXCR, one entry per CDR3 protein. The data show approximately 150,000 distinct CDR3 sequences, around 92% seen once. The sample comprised CD4+ T cells from PBMCs. The source of these receptors is a human donor in good health.

The chain links TRBV6-5 to TRBJ1-6; D gene unclear. The CDR3 consists of 13 residues. V was shortened by 7 bases and J by 7 bases, with 11 bases between the two germline ends. Germline V CDR1 and CDR2: MNHEY, SVGAGI. The CDR3: CASTPRRNSPLHF. CDR3 DNA sequence: TGTGCCAGCACCCCGCGAAGGAATTCACCCCTCCACTTT.

The J gene is TRBJ2-1, the V gene TRBV7-2; TRBD2 might be the D (6 bases). Deletions cut 5 bases from V and 5 bases from J, with 19 bases between. The CDR3 contains 16 residues. The germline V gene encodes CDR1 SGHTA and CDR2 FQGNSA. The CDR3 DNA follows: TGTGCCAGCAGCCATCCTGCGGGGAGATACAACAATGAGCAGTTCTTC. Protein: CASSHPAGRYNNEQFF.

In the case of this clonotype: A read error may produce the germline difference seen at one junction end. This chain links TRBV12-3 or TRBV12-4 with TRBJ1-3; 8 nucleotides line up with TRBD1. The CDR3 loop spans 16 amino acids. The CDR3 nucleotides read TGTGCCAGCAGTCGACAGGGGCCCCTCTCTGAAAACACCATATATTTT. Translating gives CASSRQGPLSENTIYF.

J is TRBJ2-3 and V is TRBV6-6; the D is unclear. V was pared by 8 bases and J by 1 base, with 10 bases between. The germline CDR1 and CDR2 sequences are MNHNY and SVGAGI (reference sequence). This CDR3 is built from 13 residues. The CDR3 nucleotides read TGTGCCAGCTCTGCCACGGGCACAGATACGCAGTATTTT. It specifies CASSATGTDTQYF.

This clonotype was observed a single time. The chain employs TRBV20-1 and TRBJ2-7; TRBD2 might be the D (5 bases). CDR1 and CDR2 from the germline V gene are DFQATT and SNEGSKA (reference sequence). Trimming cost V 2 bases and J 5 bases, with 10 bases left between them. This CDR3 is 12 amino acids long. The chain's CDR3 is CSARPGRDEQYF. DNA for the CDR3: TGCAGTGCTAGACCCGGGCGGGACGAGCAGTACTTC.

The rearrangement links TRBV12-3 or TRBV12-4 to TRBJ2-7, with a possible D match to TRBD1 (6 bases). V dropped 7 bases and J dropped 0 bases, with 16 bases sitting between them. This CDR3 region has 15 residues. DNA for the CDR3: TGTGCCAGCACCGAACAGGGAGATCGCTCCTACGAGCAGTACTTC. The encoded protein is CASTEQGDRSYEQYF.

The chain combines TRBV28 with TRBJ1-2; D not resolved. The V end lost 2 bases, the J end lost 1 base, and 5 bases lay between the germline ends. Per the germline V gene, CDR1 is MDHEN and CDR2 is SYDVKM. The CDR3 covers 13 residues. The CDR3 region is CASSLGYNYGYTF. Written as DNA, the CDR3 is TGTGCCAGCAGTTTAGGATATAACTATGGCTACACCTTC.